This TCR beta chain was documented in a study of blood T cell repertoires in COVID-19. Study summary: Acute-phase and convalescent COVID-19 samples originated in the United States, Italy and Spain. T cells, B-cell-depleted T cells, or PBMCs supplied cDNA or gDNA.

The CDR3 consists of 16 residues. Germline V lookup: CDR1 LGHNA, CDR2 YNFKEQ. V shed 0 bases, J shed 11 bases, and the junction held 11 bases outside the gene matches. Authors' data handling: Scientists estimated how many nucleated cells there were by amplifying reference gene primers. The repertoire was sequenced with immunoSEQ multiplex PCR; TCRdb's copy has only in-frame clones and lacks some. V, J and clone size are those of that table, while D and trimming were read from the DNA. The profile shows approximately 120,000 clones, around 89% of them singletons. The clonotype was recovered from a human donor with acute or convalescent COVID-19. The donor label of this sample is uncertain. The rearrangement links TRBV4-2 to TRBJ1-1, with TRBD1 matching over 11 bases. The sequenced material came from peripheral blood. This CDR3 reads CASSQDLSRTGGDAFF. As DNA, the CDR3 is TGTGCCAGCAGCCAAGACCTCTCCCGGACAGGGGGCGACGCTTTCTTT.